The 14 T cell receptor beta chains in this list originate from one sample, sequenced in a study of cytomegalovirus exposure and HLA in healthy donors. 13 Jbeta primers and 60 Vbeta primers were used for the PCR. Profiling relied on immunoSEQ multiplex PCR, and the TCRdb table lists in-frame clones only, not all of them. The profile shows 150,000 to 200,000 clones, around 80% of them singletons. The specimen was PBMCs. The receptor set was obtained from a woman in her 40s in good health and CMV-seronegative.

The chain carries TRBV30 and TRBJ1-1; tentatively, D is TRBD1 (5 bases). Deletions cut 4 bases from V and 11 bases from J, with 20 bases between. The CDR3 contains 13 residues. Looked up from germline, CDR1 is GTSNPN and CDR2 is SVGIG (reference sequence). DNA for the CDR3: TGTGCCTGGACCCTCACTGGGGCGTCATACGCTTTCTTT. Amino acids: CAWTLTGASYAFF.

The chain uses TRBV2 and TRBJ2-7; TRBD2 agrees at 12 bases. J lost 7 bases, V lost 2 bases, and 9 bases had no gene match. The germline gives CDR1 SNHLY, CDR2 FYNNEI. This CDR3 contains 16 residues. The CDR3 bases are TGTGCCAGCAGTGAAACTAGCGGGAGGACCTTGTATGAGCAGTACGTC. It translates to CASSETSGRTLYEQYV.

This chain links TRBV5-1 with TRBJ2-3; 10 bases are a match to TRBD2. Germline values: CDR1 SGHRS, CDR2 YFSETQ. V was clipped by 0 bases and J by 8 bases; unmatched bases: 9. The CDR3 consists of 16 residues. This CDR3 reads CASSLVQSGRAGTQYF. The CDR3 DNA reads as TGCGCCAGCAGCTTGGTCCAGAGCGGGAGGGCCGGTACGCAGTATTTT.

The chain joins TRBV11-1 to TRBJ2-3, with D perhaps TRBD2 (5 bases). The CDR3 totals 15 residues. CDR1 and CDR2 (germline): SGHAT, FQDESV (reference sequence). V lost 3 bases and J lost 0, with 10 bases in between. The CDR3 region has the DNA TGTGCCAGCAGCTTGATGAGAGGGAGCACAGATACGCAGTATTTT. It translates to CASSLMRGSTDTQYF.

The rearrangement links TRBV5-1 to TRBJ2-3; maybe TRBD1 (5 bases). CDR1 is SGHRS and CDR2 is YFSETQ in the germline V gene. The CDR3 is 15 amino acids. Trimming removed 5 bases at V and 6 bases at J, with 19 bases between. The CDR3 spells CASRGAAFNVDTQYF. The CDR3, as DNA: TGCGCCAGCAGAGGGGCAGCCTTTAACGTGGATACGCAGTATTTT. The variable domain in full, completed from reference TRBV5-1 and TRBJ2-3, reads KAGVTQTPRYLIKTRGQQVTLSCSPISGHRSVSWYQQTPGQGLQFLFEYFSETQRNKGNFPGRFSGRQFSNSRSEMNVSTLELGDSALYLCASRGAAFNVDTQYFGPGTRLTVL.

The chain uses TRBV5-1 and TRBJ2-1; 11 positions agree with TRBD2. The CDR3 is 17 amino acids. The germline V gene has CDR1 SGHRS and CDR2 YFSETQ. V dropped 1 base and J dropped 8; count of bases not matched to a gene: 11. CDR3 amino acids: CASSLFIAGGPAYEQFF. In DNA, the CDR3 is TGCGCCAGCAGCTTGTTTATAGCGGGAGGGCCTGCTTATGAGCAGTTCTTC.

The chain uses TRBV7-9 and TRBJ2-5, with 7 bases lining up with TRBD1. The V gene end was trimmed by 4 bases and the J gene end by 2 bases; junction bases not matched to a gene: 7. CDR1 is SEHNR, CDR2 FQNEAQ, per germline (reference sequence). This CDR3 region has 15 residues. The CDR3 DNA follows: TGTGCCAGCAGCTATCCCGGGACAGTTCAAGAGACCCAGTACTTC. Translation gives CASSYPGTVQETQYF.

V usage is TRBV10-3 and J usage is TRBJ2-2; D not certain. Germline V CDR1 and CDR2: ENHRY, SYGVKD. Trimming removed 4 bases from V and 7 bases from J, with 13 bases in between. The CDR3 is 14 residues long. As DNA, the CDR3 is TGTGCCATCAGTGCCCAGGAACCCAACGGGGAGCTGTTTTTT. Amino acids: CAISAQEPNGELFF.

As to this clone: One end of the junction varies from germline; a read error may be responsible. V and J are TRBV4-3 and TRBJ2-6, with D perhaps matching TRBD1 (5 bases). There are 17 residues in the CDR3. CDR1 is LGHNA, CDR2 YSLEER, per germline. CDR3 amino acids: CASSQDVSNSGANALTF. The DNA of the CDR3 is TGCGCCAGCAGCCAAGACGTCTCGAACTCTGGGGCCAACGCCCTGACTTTC.

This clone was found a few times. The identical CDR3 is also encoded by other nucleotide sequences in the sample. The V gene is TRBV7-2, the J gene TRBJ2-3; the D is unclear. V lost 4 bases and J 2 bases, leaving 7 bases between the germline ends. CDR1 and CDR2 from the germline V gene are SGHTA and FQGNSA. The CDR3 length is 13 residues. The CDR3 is CASSSPSTDTQYF. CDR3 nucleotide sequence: TGTGCCAGCAGCTCCCCCTCCACAGATACGCAGTATTTT.

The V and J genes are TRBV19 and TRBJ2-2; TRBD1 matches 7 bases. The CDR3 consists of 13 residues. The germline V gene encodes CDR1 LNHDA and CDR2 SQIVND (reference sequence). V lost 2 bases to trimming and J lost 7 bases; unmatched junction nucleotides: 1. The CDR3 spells CASSITGVGELFF. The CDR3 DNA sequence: TGTGCCAGTAGTATAACAGGGGTCGGGGAGCTGTTTTTT.

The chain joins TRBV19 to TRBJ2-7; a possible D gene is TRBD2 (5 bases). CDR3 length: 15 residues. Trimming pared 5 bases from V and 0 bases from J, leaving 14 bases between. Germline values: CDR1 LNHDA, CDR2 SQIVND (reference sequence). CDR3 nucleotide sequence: TGTGCCAGTAGTTCCCGGGGTCAGAACTCCTACGAGCAGTACTTC. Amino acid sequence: CASSSRGQNSYEQYF.

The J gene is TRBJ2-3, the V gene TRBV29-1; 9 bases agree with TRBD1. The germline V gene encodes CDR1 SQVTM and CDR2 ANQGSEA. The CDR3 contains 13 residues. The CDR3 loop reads CTTTGGRGDTQYF. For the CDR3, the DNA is TGCACGACTACAGGGGGCCGGGGAGATACGCAGTATTTT.

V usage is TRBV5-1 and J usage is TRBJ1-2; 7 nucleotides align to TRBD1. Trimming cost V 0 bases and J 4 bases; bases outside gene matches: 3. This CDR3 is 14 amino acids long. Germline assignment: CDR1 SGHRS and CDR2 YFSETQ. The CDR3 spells CASSLGQGTYGYTF. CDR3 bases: TGCGCCAGCAGCTTGGGACAGGGAACCTATGGCTACACCTTC.